This T cell receptor beta chain was captured in a study of blood T cell repertoires in COVID-19. Turning to the study itself: Whether acute or convalescent, the COVID-19 samples came from the United States, Italy and Spain.

V lost 4 bases and J lost 6, with 11 bases in between. Germline V CDR1 and CDR2: KGHDR, SFDVKD. This CDR3 is 13 amino acids long. TCRdb's table, derived via immunoSEQ multiplex PCR, lists solely in-frame clones and lacks some. The data show a few hundred thousand clones, about 90% seen once. The genes are TRBV24-1 and TRBJ1-1, with a weak D call TRBD1 (5 bases). The receptor comes from a human donor in a cohort exposed to, infected with or recovered from COVID-19 (not recorded which). The donor label of this sample is uncertain. Sequenced input: PBMCs or T cells enriched from blood (not recorded which). CDR3 region: CATSDTAQAEAFF. CDR3 bases: TGTGCCACCAGTGACACGGCACAGGCTGAAGCTTTCTTT.